These 24 T cell receptor beta chains originate from one sample sequenced in a study of CD8+CD57+ T cells in acquired aplastic anemia. Investigators profiled TCR beta VDJ and CDR3 from genomic DNA template. TCRdb reprocessed the reads with MiXCR, giving one entry per CDR3 protein. Here the sample spans about 210,000 distinct CDR3 sequences, under 65% being singletons. Sample: sorted CD4+, CD8+, or CD8+CD57+ T cells (not recorded which) from PBMCs. Receptors were obtained from a human donor in good health.

V gene TRBV7-9 combines with J gene TRBJ1-2, with no clear D. Germline CDR1 SEHNR, CDR2 FQNEAQ (reference sequence). This CDR3 spans 14 amino acids. V lost 2 bases, J lost 2 bases, and 9 bases lay in between. As DNA, the CDR3 is TGTGCCAGCAGCTTACGTCAGGAGAACTATGGCTACACCTTC. This sequence encodes CASSLRQENYGYTF. Using reference TRBV7-9 and TRBJ1-2 for the parts outside the CDR3, the full variable domain is DTGVSQNPRHKITKRGQNVTFRCDPISEHNRLYWYRQTLGQGPEFLTYFQNEAQLEKSRLLSDRFSAERPKGSFSTLEIQRTEQGDSAMYLCASSLRQENYGYTFGSGTRLTVV.

The chain is built from TRBV2 and TRBJ2-5; 8 positions agree with TRBD1. The length of the CDR3 is 13 residues. Trimming cost V 4 bases and J 2 bases; bases outside gene matches: 0. Germline V lookup: CDR1 SNHLY, CDR2 FYNNEI. CDR3 amino acids: CASSGQGQETQYF. CDR3 sequence (DNA): TGTGCCAGCAGTGGACAGGGGCAAGAGACCCAGTACTTC.

The gene calls are TRBV5-1 and TRBJ2-3; D tentatively reads TRBD1 or TRBD2 (5 bases each). Trimming took off 0 bases at V and 3 bases at J, with 11 bases between the two ends. Germline assignment: CDR1 SGHRS and CDR2 YFSETQ. This CDR3 is 15 amino acids long. The CDR3 DNA reads as TGCGCCAGCAGCTTGGCTGGGGGTCAGACAGATACGCAGTATTTT. It specifies CASSLAGGQTDTQYF.

This clonotype was seen just once. The CDR3: CASTRAGGYNEQFF. The CDR3, as DNA: TGTGCCAGCACGCGAGCGGGGGGGTATAATGAGCAGTTCTTC. This chain joins TRBV25-1 and TRBJ2-1; 10 bases agree with TRBD2. Germline loops: CDR1 MGHDK, CDR2 SYGVNS. The CDR3 is 14 amino acids. The trim removed 7 bases at V and 7 bases at J, leaving 7 bases unmatched. Complete variable domain (other parts from reference TRBV25-1 and TRBJ2-1): EADIYQTPRYLVIGTGKKITLECSQTMGHDKMYWYQQDPGMELHLIHYSYGVNSTEKGDLSSESTVSRIRTEHFPLTLESARPSHTSQYLCASTRAGGYNEQFFGPGTRLTVL.

This clonotype was observed many times. This chain joins TRBV7-9 and TRBJ2-7, with D possibly matching TRBD2 (6 bases). V lost 4 bases and J lost 0, with 13 bases in between. Germline V gene sequence: CDR1 SEHNR, CDR2 FQNEAQ (reference sequence). The CDR3 is 15 residues long. The CDR3 sequence: CASSSTSKSSYEQYF. The CDR3 DNA reads as TGTGCCAGCAGCTCAACTAGCAAGAGCTCCTACGAGCAGTACTTC.

The chain carries TRBV20-1 and TRBJ2-7; D gene unclear. The V end lost 1 base, the J end lost 9 bases, and 10 bases lay between the germline ends. In germline, CDR1 is DFQATT, CDR2 SNEGSKA (reference sequence). CDR3 length equals 11 residues. The CDR3 nucleotides are TGCAGTGCTAGAGGAACAGCTGGGCAGTACTTC. Translation: CSARGTAGQYF.

This clonotype has at least ten counts. The CDR3 loop is CASSADIPWGNQPQHF. CDR3 coding DNA: TGTGCCAGCAGCGCGGACATCCCGTGGGGCAATCAGCCCCAGCATTTT. The genes are TRBV7-8 and TRBJ1-5; tentatively, D is TRBD1 (5 bases). The V gene's germline CDR1 is SGHVS and CDR2 FQNEAQ. The CDR3 has 16 residues. Trimming shortened V by 5 bases and J by 2 bases, and 16 bases separated the two germline ends.

The chain links TRBV20-1 to TRBJ1-4, with D perhaps matching TRBD1 (6 bases). The CDR3 extends over 14 amino acids. Trimming took off 6 bases at V and 6 bases at J, with 17 bases between the two ends. CDR1 is DFQATT and CDR2 is SNEGSKA in the germline V gene (reference sequence). The CDR3 loop is CSAPIAGAHEKLFF. CDR3 nucleotides: TGCAGTGCGCCGATAGCGGGGGCACATGAAAAACTGTTTTTT.

The chain combines TRBV5-1 with TRBJ1-1; 10 bases align to TRBD1. CDR1 SGHRS and CDR2 YFSETQ come from the germline V gene. The V segment lost 3 bases and the J segment 4 bases; nucleotides outside the gene matches: 0. The CDR3 loop spans 13 amino acids. This CDR3 is CASSWTGGTEAFF. The CDR3 nucleotides are TGCGCCAGCAGCTGGACAGGGGGCACTGAAGCTTTCTTT.

The rearrangement uses TRBV20-1 and TRBJ2-7, with D possibly being TRBD1 (5 bases). The germline V gene has CDR1 DFQATT and CDR2 SNEGSKA (reference sequence). V was clipped by 0 bases and J by 6 bases, with 12 bases between them. The CDR3 consists of 13 residues. The CDR3 bases are TGCAGTGCTAGAGATTCGACAGCGACCGAGCAGTACTTC. Its protein product is CSARDSTATEQYF.

This clonotype was recorded many times. This chain joins TRBV11-2 and TRBJ2-5, with TRBD2 matching 8 bases. CDR3 length: 16 residues. V trimming: 0 bases; J trimming: 4 bases; junction bases outside the gene matches: 7. CDR1 SGHAT and CDR2 FQNNGV come from the germline V gene. The CDR3 coding sequence is TGTGCCAGCAGCTTAGACCCGGGACTAGGTCTAGAGACCCAGTACTTC. It is translated as CASSLDPGLGLETQYF.

This clonotype was counted at least ten times. This chain connects TRBV19 to TRBJ2-2, with TRBD2 matching over 7 bases. V was pared by 7 bases and J by 4 bases, with 9 bases of the junction left unmatched. Germline loops: CDR1 LNHDA, CDR2 SQIVND (reference sequence). The length of the CDR3 is 15 residues. In nucleotides, the CDR3 is TGTGCCAGTACCAAAAGGGACTATTTCACCGGGGAGCTGTTTTTT. The encoded protein is CASTKRDYFTGELFF.

This clonotype showed up many times. The chain uses TRBV7-9 and TRBJ2-3, with a weak D call TRBD2 (7 bases). Deletions cut 7 bases from V and 6 bases from J, with 11 bases between. The CDR3 has 12 residues. Germline loops: CDR1 SEHNR, CDR2 FQNEAQ (reference sequence). This CDR3 reads CASTKGGDTQYF. Here the CDR3 DNA reads TGTGCCAGCACCAAGGGGGGGGATACGCAGTATTTT.

As concerns this clonotype: This clone may be a read error of a much larger clone one base away. The V gene is TRBV4-1, the J gene TRBJ2-1; tentatively, D is TRBD2 (6 bases). The CDR3 has 15 residues. Trimming took off 1 base at V and 9 bases at J, with 16 bases between the two ends. The V gene's germline CDR1 is MGHRA and CDR2 YSYEKL. The CDR3 is CASSQVRLAFSEQFF. The DNA for the CDR3 is TGCGCCAGCAGCCAAGTTCGCCTAGCGTTCAGTGAGCAGTTCTTC.

The chain recombines TRBV7-9 with TRBJ2-2; D possibly corresponds to TRBD1 (5 bases). The germline V and J ends were trimmed by 5 bases and 1 base, with 11 bases remaining between them. The germline CDR1 and CDR2 sequences are SEHNR and FQNEAQ (reference sequence). The CDR3 is 15 residues long. The CDR3 DNA is TGTGCCAGCAGCATCGTCCAGGGGAACACCGGGGAGCTGTTTTTT. This encodes CASSIVQGNTGELFF.

This clonotype was detected only a few times. The chain joins TRBV28 to TRBJ1-1; D may be TRBD1 (5 bases). Germline V CDR1 and CDR2: MDHEN, SYDVKM. The CDR3 runs 15 residues. The germline V and J ends were trimmed by 6 bases and 6 bases, with 20 bases remaining between them. The CDR3 bases are TGTGCCAGCAGCCCACGTCGAGTACAGGTGTCTGAAGCTTTCTTT. Residues: CASSPRRVQVSEAFF.

This clonotype was counted ten times or more. One end of the junction does not line up with germline, which may come from a read error. The chain uses TRBV6-4 and TRBJ2-3; TRBD1 or TRBD2 may be the D gene (6 bases each). There are 15 residues in the CDR3. The germline gives CDR1 MRHNA, CDR2 SNTAGT. CDR3 nucleotides: TGTGCCAACAGTGACGGGGGCAGGGTGGCAGATACGCAGTATTTT. Translated, it gives CANSDGGRVADTQYF.

The chain is built from TRBV24-1 and TRBJ1-2; 9 bases fit TRBD1. The CDR3 extends over 15 amino acids. Unmatched junction bases numbered 7, after V lost 3 bases and J lost 6 bases. Per the germline V gene, CDR1 is KGHDR and CDR2 is SFDVKD. The CDR3 loop is CATSDTADRGDGYTF. CDR3 DNA: TGTGCCACCAGTGATACAGCGGACAGGGGTGATGGCTACACCTTC.

The V gene is TRBV5-1, the J gene TRBJ1-6; D remains ambiguous. The germline V and J ends were trimmed by 0 bases and 8 bases, with 6 bases remaining between them. CDR1 is SGHRS, CDR2 YFSETQ, per germline. This CDR3 region has 13 residues. CDR3 residues: CASSLEYDSPLHF. As DNA, the CDR3 is TGCGCCAGCAGCTTGGAGTATGATTCACCCCTCCACTTT.

The chain joins TRBV29-1 to TRBJ2-7, with D tentatively TRBD1 (6 bases). The CDR3 covers 14 residues. Germline V gene data show CDR1 as SQVTM and CDR2 as ANQGSEA. The ends were cut back, 4 bases at V and 1 base at J, with 14 bases in the middle. For the CDR3, the DNA is TGCAGCGTTGTGGTTTTCGGACAGTCCTACGAGCAGTACTTC. Translation gives CSVVVFGQSYEQYF.

This clonotype appeared a few times. The rearrangement uses TRBV7-2 and TRBJ1-6; D remains ambiguous. The CDR3 extends over 11 amino acids. The germline gives CDR1 SGHTA, CDR2 FQGNSA. V shed 5 bases and J shed 8 bases, with 4 bases lying between them. CDR3 region: CASSRDSPLHF. In nucleotides, the CDR3 is TGTGCCAGCAGCCGAGATTCACCCCTCCACTTT.

Comments on this clonotype: This CDR3 fails to terminate in the conserved phenylalanine or tryptophan, so it likely reflects a read error. The rearrangement joins TRBV14 to TRBJ2-1; D remains ambiguous. The CDR3 length is 15 residues. Germline V gene data show CDR1 as SGHDN and CDR2 as FVKESK. V was clipped by 0 bases and J by 5 bases, with 11 bases between them. The CDR3 here is CASSQEGRYHNEQFL. DNA of the CDR3: TGTGCCAGCAGCCAAGAAGGCAGATACCACAATGAGCAGTTCCTC.

This clonotype occurred once. The chain combines TRBV7-2 with TRBJ2-3; D possibly corresponds to TRBD1 (5 bases). V lost 5 bases to trimming and J lost 1 base, with 13 bases between them. Germline values: CDR1 SGHTA, CDR2 FQGNSA. This CDR3 is 15 amino acids long. The CDR3 sequence: CASSTPTDRTDTQYF. The CDR3 nucleotides are TGTGCCAGCAGCACCCCGACAGATCGCACAGATACGCAGTATTTT. Full variable domain (outside the CDR3, taken from reference TRBV7-2 and TRBJ2-3): GAGVSQSPSNKVTEKGKDVELRCDPISGHTALYWYRQSLGQGLEFLIYFQGNSAPDKSGLPSDRFSAERTGGSVSTLTIQRTQQEDSAVYLCASSTPTDRTDTQYFGPGTRLTVL.

There are a few counts of this clonotype. V is TRBV28 and J is TRBJ2-1; TRBD2 might be the D (6 bases). CDR1 is MDHEN and CDR2 is SYDVKM in the germline V gene. The V gene lost 2 bases and the J gene lost 4 bases, with 18 bases spanning the gap. This CDR3 has 17 amino acids. The CDR3 coding sequence is TGTGCCAGCAGTTTAAGGTCGGGGAGGTTTAGTTACAATGAGCAGTTCTTC. Translated: CASSLRSGRFSYNEQFF.